Listed below are T cell receptor beta chains from one sample, sequenced in a study of T cell repertoires in cytomegalovirus infection. TCRdb called the reads again in MiXCR, with one record for every CDR3 protein. The sample has 200,000 or so distinct CDR3 sequences, roughly a fifth seen once. Input material: PBMCs. These receptor sequences come from a human donor in good health (CMV status not recorded). Some clones in this sample may be carry-over from other donors' samples. CDR3s leave out the opening cysteine and the closing phenylalanine or tryptophan. Fields, in order: V gene, CDR3 protein.

>TRBV7-3
ASSLSANSYNEQF
>TRBV28
ASRTSGSRAF
>TRBV19
ASSIDLRTNYGYT
>TRBV7-2
ASSLVATKSGANVLT
>TRBV29-1
SVVRPLTYEQY
>TRBV7-9
ASSLAVSATILNTEAF
>TRBV19
ASIPRAVSPVSSNQPQH
>TRBV20-1
SSRGQVEEAF
>TRBV6-1
ASRGEETQY
>TRBV12-3/TRBV12-4
ASSPGQGRGYYEQY
>TRBV5-5
ASSLAWDLVAEAF
>TRBV7-6
ASSLGTEGGELF
>TRBV7-2
ASSLALLAHTGELF
>TRBV4-1
ASSQASGEFYEQY
>TRBV29-1
SVGGLAGGVGKTQY
>TRBV5-1
ASSRSGGADYEQY
>TRBV19
ASSPRGWNTEAF
>TRBV7-8
ASSPGQGAGYGYT
>TRBV25-1
ASNSLKTSGRYQGQDTQY
>TRBV2
ASSERTTPNYGYT
>TRBV19
ASSKYRGGTEAF
>TRBV9
ASSVAAESYNEQF
>TRBV29-1
SVEVALAGTDTQY
>TRBV28
ASSLQGARNEQF
>TRBV5-1
ASSQGIEVITDTQY
>TRBV5-1
ASSPGTGGGETQY
>TRBV27
ASSLIQGAGELF
>TRBV7-9
ASSLETRYNEQF
>TRBV4-1
ASSQGTDYGYT
>TRBV7-8
ASSLASGRGYFGQPQH
>TRBV28
ASKGTGVAKNIQY
>TRBV6-6
ASSYPISGGTGELF
>TRBV6-1
ASTKSGSSYGYT
>TRBV5-1
ASSLGLPGNIQY
>TRBV5-1
ASSLDGTGNYGYT
>TRBV11-3
ASSFGAHQQF
>TRBV24-1
ATSDPGQGAYGYT
>TRBV28
ASTDRDSYEQY
>TRBV5-3
ASSLYLATATNEKLF
>TRBV5-4
ASSAGTGGNEQF
>TRBV5-4
ASSFSQDHKTIQY
>TRBV28
ASSHLQDLTEAF
>TRBV7-9
ASSPRPAVNTGELF
>TRBV6-5
ASSSRGGQAGYEQY
>TRBV19
ASKARPTDTQY
>TRBV7-2
ASSNRLAGGDTQY
>TRBV6-1
ASSVEGGAGGETQY
>TRBV2
ASRSFSPYNEQF
>TRBV2
ASGGDRRGTQY
>TRBV2
ASHLGPLGSYEQY
>TRBV28
ASRRQGGGTEAF
>TRBV5-1
ASSLGGVDSGANVLT
>TRBV7-3
ASSTYRASSYNEQF